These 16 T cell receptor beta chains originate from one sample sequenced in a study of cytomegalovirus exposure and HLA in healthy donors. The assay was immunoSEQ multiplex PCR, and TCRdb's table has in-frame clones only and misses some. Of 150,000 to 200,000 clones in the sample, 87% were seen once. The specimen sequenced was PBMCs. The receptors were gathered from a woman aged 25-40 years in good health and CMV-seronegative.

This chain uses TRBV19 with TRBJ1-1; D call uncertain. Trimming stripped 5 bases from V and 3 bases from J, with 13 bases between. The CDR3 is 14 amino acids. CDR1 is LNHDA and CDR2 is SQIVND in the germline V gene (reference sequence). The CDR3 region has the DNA TGTGCCAGTAGTCCCCTTCTGGGCCACACTGAAGCTTTCTTT. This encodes CASSPLLGHTEAFF.

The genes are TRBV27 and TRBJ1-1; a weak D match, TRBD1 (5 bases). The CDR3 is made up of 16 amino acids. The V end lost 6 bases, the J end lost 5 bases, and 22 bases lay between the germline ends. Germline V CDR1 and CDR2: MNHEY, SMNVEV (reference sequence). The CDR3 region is CASRSLGGGSGTEAFF. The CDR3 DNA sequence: TGTGCCAGCAGAAGTTTGGGGGGGGGATCCGGGACTGAAGCTTTCTTT.

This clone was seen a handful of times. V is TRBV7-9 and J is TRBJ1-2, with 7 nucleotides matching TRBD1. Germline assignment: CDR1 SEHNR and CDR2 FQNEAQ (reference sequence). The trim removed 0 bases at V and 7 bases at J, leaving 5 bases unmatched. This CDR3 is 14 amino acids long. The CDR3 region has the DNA TGTGCCAGCAGCTTAGCAACAGGGGATCTTGGCTACACCTTC. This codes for CASSLATGDLGYTF.

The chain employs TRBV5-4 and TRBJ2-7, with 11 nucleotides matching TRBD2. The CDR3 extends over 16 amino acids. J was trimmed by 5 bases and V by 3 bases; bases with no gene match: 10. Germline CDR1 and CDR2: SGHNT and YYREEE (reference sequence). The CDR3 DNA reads TGTGCCAGCAGCTACATTAGCGGGGGGGCCGACGACGAGCAGTACTTC. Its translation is CASSYISGGADDEQYF.

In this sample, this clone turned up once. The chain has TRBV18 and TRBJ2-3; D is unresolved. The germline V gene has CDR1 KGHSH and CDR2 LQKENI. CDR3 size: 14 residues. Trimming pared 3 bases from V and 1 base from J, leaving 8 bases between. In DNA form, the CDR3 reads TGTGCCAGCTCACCCCCCAGCGGCACAGATACGCAGTATTTT. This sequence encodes CASSPPSGTDTQYF.

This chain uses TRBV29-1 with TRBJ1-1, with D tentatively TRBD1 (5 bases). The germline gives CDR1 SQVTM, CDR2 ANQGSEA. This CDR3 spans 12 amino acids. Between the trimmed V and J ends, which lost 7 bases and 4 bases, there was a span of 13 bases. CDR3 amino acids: CSAWAGFTEAFF. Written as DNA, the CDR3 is TGCAGCGCCTGGGCAGGGTTCACTGAAGCTTTCTTT.

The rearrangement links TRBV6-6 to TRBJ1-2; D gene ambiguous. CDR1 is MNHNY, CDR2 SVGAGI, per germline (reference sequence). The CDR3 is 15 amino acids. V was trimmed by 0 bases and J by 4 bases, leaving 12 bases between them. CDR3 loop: CASSYSIGLTYGYTF. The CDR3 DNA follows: TGTGCCAGCAGTTACTCCATTGGCCTTACCTATGGCTACACCTTC.

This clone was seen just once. Here the CDR3 DNA reads TGTGCCAGCAGTTCTAATGGAGGATGGGGCTACACCTTC. Residues: CASSSNGGWGYTF. The chain uses TRBV27 and TRBJ1-2, with D unresolved. Trimming removed 4 bases at V and 8 bases at J, with 14 bases between. CDR1 MNHEY and CDR2 SMNVEV come from the germline V gene (reference sequence). The CDR3 loop spans 13 amino acids.

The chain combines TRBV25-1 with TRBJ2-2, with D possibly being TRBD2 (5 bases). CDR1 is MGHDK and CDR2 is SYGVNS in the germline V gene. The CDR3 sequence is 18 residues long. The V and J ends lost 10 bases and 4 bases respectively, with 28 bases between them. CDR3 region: CATWGRVRHIGSTGELFF. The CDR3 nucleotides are TGTGCCACATGGGGTAGGGTTCGGCACATAGGGAGCACCGGGGAGCTGTTTTTT.

The chain's CDR3 is CASRPVNTGELFF. CDR3 nucleotides: TGTGCCAGCAGACCGGTCAACACCGGGGAGCTGTTTTTT. This rearrangement joins TRBV7-2 to TRBJ2-2; D remains unclear. The CDR3 has 13 amino acids. V was trimmed by 6 bases and J by 2 bases, leaving 7 bases between them. Germline V lookup: CDR1 SGHTA, CDR2 FQGNSA.

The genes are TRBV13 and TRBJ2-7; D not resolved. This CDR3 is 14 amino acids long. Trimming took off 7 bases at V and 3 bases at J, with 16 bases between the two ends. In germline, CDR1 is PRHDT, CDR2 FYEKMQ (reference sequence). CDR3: CASTLSQAHYEQYF. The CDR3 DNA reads TGTGCCAGCACCCTTTCGCAGGCCCACTACGAGCAGTACTTC.

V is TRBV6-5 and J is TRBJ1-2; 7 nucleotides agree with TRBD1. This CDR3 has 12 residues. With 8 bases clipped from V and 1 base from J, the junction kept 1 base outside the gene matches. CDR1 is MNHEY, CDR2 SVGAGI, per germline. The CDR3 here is CASGDSNYGYTF. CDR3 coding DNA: TGTGCCAGCGGGGACAGTAACTATGGCTACACCTTC.

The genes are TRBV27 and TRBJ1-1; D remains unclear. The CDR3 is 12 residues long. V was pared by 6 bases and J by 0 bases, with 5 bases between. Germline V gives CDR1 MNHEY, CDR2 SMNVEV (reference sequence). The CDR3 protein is CASRGVNTEAFF. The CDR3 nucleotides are TGTGCCAGCAGAGGAGTGAACACTGAAGCTTTCTTT.

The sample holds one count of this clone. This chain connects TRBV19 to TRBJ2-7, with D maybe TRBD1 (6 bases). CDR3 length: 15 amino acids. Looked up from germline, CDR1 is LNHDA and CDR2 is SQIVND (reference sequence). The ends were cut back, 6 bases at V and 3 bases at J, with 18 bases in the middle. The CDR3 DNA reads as TGTGCCAGTAGAAATACCGGGACAATCCTCTACGAGCAGTACTTC. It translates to CASRNTGTILYEQYF.

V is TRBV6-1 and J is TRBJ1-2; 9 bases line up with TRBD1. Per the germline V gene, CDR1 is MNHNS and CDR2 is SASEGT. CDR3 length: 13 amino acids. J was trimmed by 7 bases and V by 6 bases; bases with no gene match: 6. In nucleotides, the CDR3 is TGTGCCAGCAGCACAGGGGGCTTTTTTGGCTACACCTTC. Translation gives CASSTGGFFGYTF.

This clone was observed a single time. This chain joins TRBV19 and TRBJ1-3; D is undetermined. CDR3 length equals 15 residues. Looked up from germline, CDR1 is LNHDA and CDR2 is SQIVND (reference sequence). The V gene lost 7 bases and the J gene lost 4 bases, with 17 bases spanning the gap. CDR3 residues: CASILGGRLGNTIYF. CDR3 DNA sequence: TGTGCCAGTATCCTAGGAGGACGGCTAGGAAACACCATATATTTT.